Listed here are 19 T cell receptor beta chains from one sample, sequenced in a study of T cell responses to AZD1222 COVID-19 vaccine. The table came from immunoSEQ multiplex PCR; TCRdb's copy has only in-frame clones and leaves some out. Here the sample spans 100,000 to 150,000 clones, roughly 88% being singletons. Sequenced material: peripheral blood, taken on day 0 of MenACWY control vaccination. These receptors were taken from an adult in good health.

The chain combines TRBV6-5 with TRBJ2-3; TRBD1 is a possible D gene (5 bases). This CDR3 region has 15 residues. Looked up from germline, CDR1 is MNHEY and CDR2 is SVGAGI. The V gene lost 2 bases and the J gene lost 2 bases, with 11 bases spanning the gap. CDR3 in amino acids: CASSYQGFSTDTQYF. As DNA, the CDR3 is TGTGCCAGCAGTTACCAGGGATTTTCCACAGATACGCAGTATTTT.

V gene TRBV18 combines with J gene TRBJ2-7; D may be TRBD1 or TRBD2 (5 bases each). This CDR3 is 13 amino acids long. Germline loops: CDR1 KGHSH, CDR2 LQKENI. Trimming shortened V by 6 bases and J by 3 bases, and 12 bases separated the two germline ends. CDR3 sequence (DNA): TGTGCCAGCTCTAAGGGACGGGACTACGAGCAGTACTTC. Protein sequence: CASSKGRDYEQYF.

CDR3: CASSLSGLTLEFLEQFF. CDR3 sequence (DNA): TGTGCCAGCAGTCTTTCGGGACTAACCCTGGAGTTTCTTGAGCAGTTCTTC. The chain uses TRBV28 and TRBJ2-1, with TRBD2 matching 7 bases. Germline CDR1 MDHEN, CDR2 SYDVKM. This CDR3 is built from 17 residues. V lost 5 bases, J lost 9 bases, and 19 bases stayed unmatched.

The CDR3 nucleotides are TGTGCCAGCAGTTTATCACTAGCGGGCCTTCAAGAGACCCAGTACTTC. Translation: CASSLSLAGLQETQYF. The genes are TRBV28 and TRBJ2-5, with TRBD2 matching over 9 bases. Germline CDR1 is MDHEN and CDR2 is SYDVKM. The CDR3 loop spans 16 amino acids. V shed 1 base and J 2 bases; nucleotides not matched to a gene: 5.

This clone was picked up a small number of times. A read error may account for a junction end that differs from germline. J is TRBJ2-7 and V is TRBV5-4; 9 bases fit TRBD2. From germline, CDR1 is SGHNT and CDR2 YYREEE (reference sequence). CDR3 length equals 13 residues. The CDR3 loop reads CASSLYGASGIIF. Written as DNA, the CDR3 is TGTGCCAGCAGCTTGTACGGGGCTAGCGGGATTATTTTC.

The rearrangement joins TRBV25-1 to TRBJ2-3; maybe TRBD1 (5 bases). This CDR3 contains 13 residues. V dropped 6 bases and J dropped 2 bases, with 9 bases sitting between them. Germline V gene lookup returns CDR1 MGHDK and CDR2 SYGVNS. Written as DNA, the CDR3 is TGTGCCAGCAGCCCGGACAACACAGATACGCAGTATTTT. Protein product: CASSPDNTDTQYF.

This clone occurred once. J is TRBJ1-4 and V is TRBV2; no firm D call. Trimming removed 2 bases at V and 2 bases at J, with 12 bases between. The CDR3 contains 16 residues. Looked up from germline, CDR1 is SNHLY and CDR2 is FYNNEI. The CDR3 reads CASSELRVSTNEKLFF. For the CDR3, the DNA is TGTGCCAGCAGTGAACTGAGGGTATCTACTAATGAAAAACTGTTTTTT. The full variable domain, rest sourced from reference TRBV2 and TRBJ1-4, is EPEVTQTPSHQVTQMGQEVILRCVPISNHLYFYWYRQILGQKVEFLVSFYNNEISEKSEIFDDQFSVERPDGSNFTLKIRSTKLEDSAMYFCASSELRVSTNEKLFFGSGTQLSVL.

The CDR3 sequence: CASSPLSRDRDDHPTNEKLFF. The CDR3 region has the DNA TGTGCCAGCTCACCACTTTCTAGGGACAGGGACGACCATCCAACTAATGAAAAACTGTTTTTT. The V call is TRBV18, the J call TRBJ1-4; 9 nucleotides agree with TRBD1. The CDR3 covers 21 residues. CDR1 KGHSH and CDR2 LQKENI come from the germline V gene. Germline trimming cut 1 base from V and 0 bases from J; bases unmatched to any gene: 15.

The rearrangement uses TRBV11-2 and TRBJ1-2; 12 nucleotides align to TRBD1. The CDR3 sequence is 17 residues long. CDR1 and CDR2 from the germline V gene are SGHAT and FQNNGV. With 5 bases clipped from V and 3 bases from J, the junction kept 10 bases outside the gene matches. The CDR3 bases are TGTGCCAGCAGCACATACCGGGACAGGGGGCTCTACTATGGCTACACCTTC. Protein product: CASSTYRDRGLYYGYTF.

As regards this clone: The same CDR3 can be traced to other DNA sequences in this sample. V gene TRBV27 combines with J gene TRBJ1-5, with D unclear. The V end lost 3 bases, the J end lost 1 base, and 4 bases lay between the germline ends. The CDR3 covers 13 residues. The germline V gene has CDR1 MNHEY and CDR2 SMNVEV (reference sequence). CDR3 protein: CASSLGSNQPQHF. CDR3 in DNA: TGTGCCAGCAGTTTGGGAAGCAATCAGCCCCAGCATTTT.

The CDR3 DNA reads as TGTGCCAGCAGTGACCTCCTAATAGCGGGAGAACTCTACGAGCAGTACTTC. It specifies CASSDLLIAGELYEQYF. The chain uses TRBV6-1 and TRBJ2-7; 9 bases match TRBD2. After removal of 3 bases from V and 3 bases from J, the junction contained 12 bases not matched to a gene. The CDR3 has 17 amino acids. The germline V gene has CDR1 MNHNS and CDR2 SASEGT.

The CDR3 DNA is TGTGCCAGCAGCTCCGGCAGGGGTGGCTACACCTTC. Translated, it gives CASSSGRGGYTF. The chain employs TRBV7-9 and TRBJ1-2, with D perhaps TRBD1 (6 bases). Germline values: CDR1 SEHNR, CDR2 FQNEAQ (reference sequence). The CDR3 has 12 residues. V dropped 4 bases and J dropped 7 bases, with 10 bases sitting between them. The variable domain in full, completed from reference TRBV7-9 and TRBJ1-2, reads DTGVSQNPRHKITKRGQNVTFRCDPISEHNRLYWYRQTLGQGPEFLTYFQNEAQLEKSRLLSDRFSAERPKGSFSTLEIQRTEQGDSAMYLCASSSGRGGYTFGSGTRLTVV.

V and J are TRBV5-1 and TRBJ2-5, with 9 bases matching TRBD1. The length of the CDR3 is 17 residues. CDR1 and CDR2 (germline): SGHRS, YFSETQ. Trimming took 0 bases from V and 3 from J; bases not matched to a gene: 9. CDR3 protein: CASSLVAMGQGKETQYF. The CDR3 bases are TGCGCCAGCAGCTTGGTGGCCATGGGACAGGGAAAAGAGACCCAGTACTTC.

The rearrangement uses TRBV18 and TRBJ2-3, with D perhaps being TRBD1 or TRBD2 (5 bases each). V dropped 5 bases and J dropped 10 bases, with 13 bases sitting between them. Germline lookup yields CDR1 KGHSH and CDR2 LQKENI. This CDR3 has 12 amino acids. CDR3 in amino acids: CASSLSGGAQYF. In DNA, the CDR3 is TGTGCCAGCTCATTAAGTGGGGGAGCGCAGTATTTT.

This clone was detected only once. This chain uses TRBV30 with TRBJ1-2; D is undetermined. The germline V and J ends were trimmed by 0 bases and 2 bases, with 25 bases remaining between them. CDR3 length: 19 amino acids. The V gene's germline CDR1 is GTSNPN and CDR2 SVGIG (reference sequence). The DNA of the CDR3 is TGTGCCTGGAGTGTTTATGGTGGGCCATCAGAGCTTCGAAACTATGGCTACACCTTC. Encoded protein: CAWSVYGGPSELRNYGYTF.

This clone was counted between two and nine times. The chain joins TRBV6-2 or TRBV6-3 to TRBJ1-1; D is undetermined. Per the germline V gene, CDR1 is MNHEY and CDR2 is SVGEGT. The length of the CDR3 is 13 residues. V dropped 2 bases and J dropped 0 bases, with 4 bases sitting between them. The DNA for the CDR3 is TGTGCCAGCAGTTACCCCCTGAACACTGAAGCTTTCTTT. Translating it yields CASSYPLNTEAFF.

V gene TRBV7-8 combines with J gene TRBJ2-1; 7 positions match TRBD2. There are 13 residues in the CDR3. Germline V gives CDR1 SGHVS, CDR2 FQNEAQ. Trimming took 7 bases from V and 3 from J; bases not matched to a gene: 3. In nucleotides, the CDR3 is TGTGCCAGCACCACGGGAGGCTACAATGAGCAGTTCTTC. It encodes CASTTGGYNEQFF.

The chain combines TRBV15 with TRBJ2-2; 8 bases are a match to TRBD2. Trimming cost V 1 base and J 6 bases; bases outside gene matches: 7. The CDR3 is 16 amino acids. From germline, CDR1 is LNHNV and CDR2 YYDKDF (reference sequence). CDR3 sequence (DNA): TGTGCCACCAGCAGAGTTCCAGCGGGGGACCCCGGGGAGCTGTTTTTT. Residues: CATSRVPAGDPGELFF.

The chain couples TRBV5-6 to TRBJ2-1, with 12 bases that match TRBD2. The CDR3 is 17 residues long. Germline V CDR1 and CDR2: SGHDT, YYEEEE. V trimming: 4 bases; J trimming: 8 bases; junction bases outside the gene matches: 13. The CDR3 DNA reads as TGTGCCAGCAGCGGGATGGTTCCTAGCGGGAGGGCCGATGAGCAGTTCTTC. Its translation is CASSGMVPSGRADEQFF.